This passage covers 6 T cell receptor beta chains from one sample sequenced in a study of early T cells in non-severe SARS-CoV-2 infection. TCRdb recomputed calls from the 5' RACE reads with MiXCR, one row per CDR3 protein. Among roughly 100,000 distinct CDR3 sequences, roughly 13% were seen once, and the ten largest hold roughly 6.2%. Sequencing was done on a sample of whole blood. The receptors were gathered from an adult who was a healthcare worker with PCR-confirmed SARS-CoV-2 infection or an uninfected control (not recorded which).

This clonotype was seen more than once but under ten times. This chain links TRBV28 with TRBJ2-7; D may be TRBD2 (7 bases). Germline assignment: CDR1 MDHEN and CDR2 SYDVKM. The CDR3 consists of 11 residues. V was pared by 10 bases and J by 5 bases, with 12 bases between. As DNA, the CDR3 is TGTGCCACCTACGGGGGGCACGAGCAGTACTTC. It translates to CATYGGHEQYF.

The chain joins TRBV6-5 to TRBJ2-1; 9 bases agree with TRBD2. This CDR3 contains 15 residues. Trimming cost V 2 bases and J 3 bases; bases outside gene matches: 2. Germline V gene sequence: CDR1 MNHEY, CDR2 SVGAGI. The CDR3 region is CASSYAGGSYNEQFF. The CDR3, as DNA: TGTGCCAGCAGTTACGCGGGAGGGAGCTACAATGAGCAGTTCTTC.

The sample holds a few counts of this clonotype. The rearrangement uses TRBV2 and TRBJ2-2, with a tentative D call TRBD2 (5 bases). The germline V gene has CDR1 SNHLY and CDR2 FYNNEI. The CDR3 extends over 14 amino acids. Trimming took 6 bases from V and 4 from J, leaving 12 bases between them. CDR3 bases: TGTGCCAGCAGACATAGCGCGGCCACCGGGGAGCTGTTTTTT. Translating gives CASRHSAATGELFF. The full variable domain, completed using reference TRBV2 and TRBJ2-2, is EPEVTQTPSHQVTQMGQEVILRCVPISNHLYFYWYRQILGQKVEFLVSFYNNEISEKSEIFDDQFSVERPDGSNFTLKIRSTKLEDSAMYFCASRHSAATGELFFGEGSRLTVL.

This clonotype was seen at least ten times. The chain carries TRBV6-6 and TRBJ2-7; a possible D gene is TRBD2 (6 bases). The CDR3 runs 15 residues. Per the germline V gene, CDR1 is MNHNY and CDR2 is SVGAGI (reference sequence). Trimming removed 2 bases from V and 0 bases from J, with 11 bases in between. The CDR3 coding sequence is TGTGCCAGCAGTTACGCGGGACCCCACTCCTACGAGCAGTACTTC. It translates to CASSYAGPHSYEQYF.

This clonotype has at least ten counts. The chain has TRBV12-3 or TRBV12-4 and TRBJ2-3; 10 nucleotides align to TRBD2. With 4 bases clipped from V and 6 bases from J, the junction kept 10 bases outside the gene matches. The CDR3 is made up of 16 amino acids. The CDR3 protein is CASSWYRAGGPDTQYF. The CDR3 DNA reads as TGTGCCAGCAGTTGGTACCGAGCGGGAGGGCCGGATACGCAGTATTTT.

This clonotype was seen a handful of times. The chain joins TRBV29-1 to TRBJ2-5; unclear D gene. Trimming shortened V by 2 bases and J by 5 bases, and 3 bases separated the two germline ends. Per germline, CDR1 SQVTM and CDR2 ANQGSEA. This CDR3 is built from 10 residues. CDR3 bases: TGCAGCGTTGAAAGCGAGACCCAGTACTTC. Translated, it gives CSVESETQYF.